This T cell receptor (beta chain) was sequenced during a study of control samples from healthy donors and cancer patients. This CDR3 has 14 amino acids. From germline, CDR1 is SGHNT and CDR2 YYREEE (reference sequence). The ends were cut back, 0 bases at V and 8 bases at J, with 14 bases in the middle. Using immunoSEQ multiplex PCR, the repertoire was profiled, and TCRdb retains in-frame clones only, with some absent. The repertoire consists of around 110,000 clones, with 85% to 90% occurring once and the leading ten covering 1.1%. The chain combines TRBV5-4 with TRBJ1-2; TRBD1 might be the D (6 bases). The material sequenced was PBMCs. The receptor comes from a woman aged 45-60 years with colorectal cancer. The CDR3 sequence is CASSLVRGGAGYTF. CDR3 nucleotides: TGTGCCAGCAGCTTGGTCCGCGGGGGCGCAGGCTACACCTTC.